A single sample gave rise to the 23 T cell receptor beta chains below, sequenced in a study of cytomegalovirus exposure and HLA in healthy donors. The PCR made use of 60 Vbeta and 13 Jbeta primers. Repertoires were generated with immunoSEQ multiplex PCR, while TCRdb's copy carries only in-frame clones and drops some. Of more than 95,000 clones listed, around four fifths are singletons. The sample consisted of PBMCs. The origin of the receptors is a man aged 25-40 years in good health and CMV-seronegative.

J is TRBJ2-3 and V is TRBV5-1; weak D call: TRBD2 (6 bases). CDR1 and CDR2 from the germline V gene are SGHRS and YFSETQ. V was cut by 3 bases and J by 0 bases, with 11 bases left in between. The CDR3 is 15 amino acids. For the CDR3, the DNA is TGCGCCAGCAGCTATAGCGGTTATAGCACAGATACGCAGTATTTT. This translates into CASSYSGYSTDTQYF.

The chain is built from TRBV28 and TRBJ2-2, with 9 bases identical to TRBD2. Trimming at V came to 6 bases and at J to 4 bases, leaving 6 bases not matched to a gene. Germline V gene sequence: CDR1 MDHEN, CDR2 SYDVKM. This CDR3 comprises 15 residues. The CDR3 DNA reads TGTGCCAGCAGGATGGAGCGGGGGGCCACCGGGGAGCTGTTTTTT. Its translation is CASRMERGATGELFF. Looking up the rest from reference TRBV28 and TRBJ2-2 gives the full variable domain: DVKVTQSSRYLVKRTGEKVFLECVQDMDHENMFWYRQDPGLGLRLIYFSYDVKMKEKGDIPEGYSVSREKKERFSLILESASTNQTSMYLCASRMERGATGELFFGEGSRLTVL.

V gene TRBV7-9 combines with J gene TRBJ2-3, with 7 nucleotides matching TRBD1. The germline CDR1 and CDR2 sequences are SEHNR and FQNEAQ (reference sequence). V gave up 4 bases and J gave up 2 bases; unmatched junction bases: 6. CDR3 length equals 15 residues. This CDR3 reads CASSSGTDHTDTQYF. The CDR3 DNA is TGTGCCAGCAGCTCCGGGACAGACCACACAGATACGCAGTATTTT.

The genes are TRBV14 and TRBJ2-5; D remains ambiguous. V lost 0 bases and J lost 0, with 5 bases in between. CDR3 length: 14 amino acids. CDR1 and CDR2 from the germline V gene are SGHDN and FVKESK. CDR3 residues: CASSQDWHQETQYF. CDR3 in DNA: TGTGCCAGCAGCCAAGATTGGCACCAAGAGACCCAGTACTTC.

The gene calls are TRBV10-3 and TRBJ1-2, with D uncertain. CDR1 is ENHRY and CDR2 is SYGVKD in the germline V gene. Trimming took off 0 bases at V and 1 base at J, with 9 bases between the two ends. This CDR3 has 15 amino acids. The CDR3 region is CAISESLQSNYGYTF. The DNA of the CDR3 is TGTGCCATCAGTGAGTCGTTACAGAGTAACTATGGCTACACCTTC.

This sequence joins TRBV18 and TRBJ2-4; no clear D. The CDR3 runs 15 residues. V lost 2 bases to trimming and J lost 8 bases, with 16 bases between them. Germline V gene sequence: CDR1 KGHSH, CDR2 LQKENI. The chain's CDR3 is CASSPSFEVSDIQYF. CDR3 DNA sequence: TGTGCCAGCTCACCATCATTTGAGGTGTCGGACATTCAGTACTTC.

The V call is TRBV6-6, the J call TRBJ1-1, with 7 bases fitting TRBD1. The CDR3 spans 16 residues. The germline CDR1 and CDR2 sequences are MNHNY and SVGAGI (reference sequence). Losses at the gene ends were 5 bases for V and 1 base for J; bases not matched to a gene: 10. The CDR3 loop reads CASSTRENRGNTEAFF. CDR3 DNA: TGTGCCAGCAGTACGAGGGAAAACAGGGGGAACACTGAAGCTTTCTTT.

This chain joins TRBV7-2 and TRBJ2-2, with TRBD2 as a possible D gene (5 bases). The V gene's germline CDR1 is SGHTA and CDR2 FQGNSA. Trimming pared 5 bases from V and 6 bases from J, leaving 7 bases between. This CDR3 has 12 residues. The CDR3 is CASSRGSGELFF. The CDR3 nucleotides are TGTGCCAGCAGCCGAGGGTCCGGGGAGCTGTTTTTT.

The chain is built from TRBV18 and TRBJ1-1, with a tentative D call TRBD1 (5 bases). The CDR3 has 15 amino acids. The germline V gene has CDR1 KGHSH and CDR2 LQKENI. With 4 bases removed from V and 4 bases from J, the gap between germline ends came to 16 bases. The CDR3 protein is CASSRAGGGGTEAFF. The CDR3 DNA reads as TGTGCCAGCTCACGGGCAGGTGGGGGGGGCACTGAAGCTTTCTTT.

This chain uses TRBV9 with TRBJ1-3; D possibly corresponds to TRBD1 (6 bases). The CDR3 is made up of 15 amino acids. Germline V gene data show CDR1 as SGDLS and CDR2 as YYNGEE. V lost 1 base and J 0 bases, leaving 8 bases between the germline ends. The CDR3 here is CASSVTGSSGNTIYF. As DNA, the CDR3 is TGTGCCAGCAGCGTAACAGGGTCCTCTGGAAACACCATATATTTT.

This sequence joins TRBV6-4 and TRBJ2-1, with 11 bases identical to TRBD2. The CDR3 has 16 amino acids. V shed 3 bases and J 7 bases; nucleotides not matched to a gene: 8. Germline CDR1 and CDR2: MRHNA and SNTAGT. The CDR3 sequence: CASSEVSGGASNEQFF. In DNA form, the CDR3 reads TGTGCCAGCAGTGAGGTTAGCGGGGGGGCCAGTAATGAGCAGTTCTTC.

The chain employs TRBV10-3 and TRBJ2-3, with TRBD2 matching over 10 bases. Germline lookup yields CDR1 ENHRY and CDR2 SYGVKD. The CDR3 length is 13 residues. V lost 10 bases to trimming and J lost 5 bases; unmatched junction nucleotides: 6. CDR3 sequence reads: CATSGLAQDTQYF. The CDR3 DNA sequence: TGTGCCACTTCGGGACTAGCGCAAGATACGCAGTATTTT.

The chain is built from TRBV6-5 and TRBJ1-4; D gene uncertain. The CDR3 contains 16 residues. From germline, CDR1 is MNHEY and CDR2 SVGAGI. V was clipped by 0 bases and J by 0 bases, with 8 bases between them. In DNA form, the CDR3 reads TGTGCCAGCAGTTACTCAGGGAGGGCAACTAATGAAAAACTGTTTTTT. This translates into CASSYSGRATNEKLFF.

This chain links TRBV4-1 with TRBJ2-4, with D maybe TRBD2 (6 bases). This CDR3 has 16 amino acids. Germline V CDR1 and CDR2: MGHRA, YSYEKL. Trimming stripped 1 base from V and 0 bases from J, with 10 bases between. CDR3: CASSQAGDLAKNIQYF. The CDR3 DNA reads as TGCGCCAGCAGCCAAGCGGGGGACCTAGCCAAAAACATTCAGTACTTC.

This CDR3 reads CASSQFGQGEQYF. The CDR3 DNA is TGTGCCAGCAGTCAATTTGGACAGGGGGAGCAGTACTTC. The chain is built from TRBV14 and TRBJ2-7, with 9 bases fitting TRBD1. V gave up 6 bases and J gave up 7 bases; unmatched junction bases: 7. Per the germline V gene, CDR1 is SGHDN and CDR2 is FVKESK. The CDR3 has 13 residues.

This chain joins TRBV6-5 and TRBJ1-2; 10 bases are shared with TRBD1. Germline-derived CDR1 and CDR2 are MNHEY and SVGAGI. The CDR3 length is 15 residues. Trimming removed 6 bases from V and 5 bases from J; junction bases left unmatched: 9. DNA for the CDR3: TGTGCCAGCAGCCCCCCGTTGGGACAGGGGTATGGCTACACCTTC. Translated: CASSPPLGQGYGYTF.

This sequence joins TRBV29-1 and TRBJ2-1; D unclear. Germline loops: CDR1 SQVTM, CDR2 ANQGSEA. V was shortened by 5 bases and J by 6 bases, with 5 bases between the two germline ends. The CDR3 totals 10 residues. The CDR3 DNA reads TGCAGCGTTCTAGGCAATGAGCAGTTCTTC. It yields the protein CSVLGNEQFF.

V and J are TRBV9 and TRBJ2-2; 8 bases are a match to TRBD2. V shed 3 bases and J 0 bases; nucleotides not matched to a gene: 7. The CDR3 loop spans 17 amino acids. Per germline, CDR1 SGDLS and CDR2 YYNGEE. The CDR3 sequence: CASSARLSGANTGELFF. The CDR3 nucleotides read TGTGCCAGCAGCGCCAGACTTAGCGGGGCGAACACCGGGGAGCTGTTTTTT.

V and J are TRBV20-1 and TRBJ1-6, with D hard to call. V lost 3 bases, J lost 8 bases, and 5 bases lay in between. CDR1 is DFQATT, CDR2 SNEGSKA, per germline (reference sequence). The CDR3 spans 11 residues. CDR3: CSASIDSPLHF. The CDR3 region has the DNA TGCAGTGCTAGTATAGATTCACCCCTCCACTTT.

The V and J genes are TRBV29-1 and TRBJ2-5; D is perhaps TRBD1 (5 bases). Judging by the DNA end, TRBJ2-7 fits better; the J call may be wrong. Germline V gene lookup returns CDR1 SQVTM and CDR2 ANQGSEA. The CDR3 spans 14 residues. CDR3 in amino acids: CSVESPGSTGEQYF. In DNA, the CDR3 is TGCAGCGTTGAGTCCCCAGGGTCGACGGGCGAGCAGTACTTC.

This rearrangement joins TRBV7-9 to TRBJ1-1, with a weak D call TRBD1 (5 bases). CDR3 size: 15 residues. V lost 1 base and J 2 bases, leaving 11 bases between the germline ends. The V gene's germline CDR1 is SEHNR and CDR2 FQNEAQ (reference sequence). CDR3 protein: CASSLGSQGNTEAFF. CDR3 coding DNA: TGTGCCAGCAGCTTAGGAAGTCAGGGAAACACTGAAGCTTTCTTT.

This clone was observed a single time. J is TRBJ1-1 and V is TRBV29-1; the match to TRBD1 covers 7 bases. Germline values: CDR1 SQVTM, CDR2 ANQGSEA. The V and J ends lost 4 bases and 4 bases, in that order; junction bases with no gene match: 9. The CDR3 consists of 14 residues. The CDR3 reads CSVVGQHGSTEAFF. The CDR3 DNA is TGCAGCGTTGTGGGACAGCACGGTTCCACTGAAGCTTTCTTT.

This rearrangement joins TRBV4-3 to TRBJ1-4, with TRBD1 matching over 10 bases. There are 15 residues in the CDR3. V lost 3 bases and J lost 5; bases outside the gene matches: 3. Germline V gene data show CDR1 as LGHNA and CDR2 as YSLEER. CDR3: CASSQPGQGNEKLFF. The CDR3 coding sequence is TGCGCCAGCAGCCAGCCGGGACAGGGGAATGAAAAACTGTTTTTT.